The text below deals with one T cell receptor beta chain. The Seattle site enrolled patients during active infection and followed them longitudinally. The sample comes from a study of blood T cell repertoires in COVID-19. On the study more broadly: PBMCs, B-cell-depleted T cells, or T cells provided the cDNA or gDNA that made up the material.

Authors' analysis steps: Using reference gene primer amplification, nucleated cell counts were estimated. The data were produced by immunoSEQ multiplex PCR, yet TCRdb's version contains in-frame clones alone and is incomplete. That table supplies the V and J calls and clone size; D and trimming were determined from the DNA. The repertoire consists of over 250,000 clones, with approximately 93% occurring once and the leading ten covering around 2.2%. The sequenced sample consisted of peripheral blood. This clonotype was obtained from a woman in her 30s with COVID-19, enrolled during active disease.

This CDR3 is CASSLREGPETQYF. The CDR3 DNA reads TGCGCCAGCAGCCTGCGGGAGGGCCCTGAGACCCAGTACTTC. The chain combines TRBV4-1 with TRBJ2-5, with TRBD2 matching over 9 bases. The CDR3 has 14 residues. Trimming cost V 4 bases and J 5 bases; bases outside gene matches: 5. CDR1 is MGHRA, CDR2 YSYEKL, per germline.